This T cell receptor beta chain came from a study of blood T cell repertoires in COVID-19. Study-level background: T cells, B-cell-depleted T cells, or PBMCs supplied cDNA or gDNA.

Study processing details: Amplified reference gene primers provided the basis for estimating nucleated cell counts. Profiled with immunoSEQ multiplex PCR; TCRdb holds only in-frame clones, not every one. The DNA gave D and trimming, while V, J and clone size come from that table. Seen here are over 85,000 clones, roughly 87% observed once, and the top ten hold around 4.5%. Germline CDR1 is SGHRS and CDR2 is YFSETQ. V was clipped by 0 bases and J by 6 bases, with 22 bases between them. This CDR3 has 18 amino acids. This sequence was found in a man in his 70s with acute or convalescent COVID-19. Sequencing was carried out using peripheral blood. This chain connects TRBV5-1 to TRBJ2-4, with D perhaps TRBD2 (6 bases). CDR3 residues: CASSLAGQGGLVGNIQYF. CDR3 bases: TGCGCCAGCAGCTTGGCCGGGCAGGGAGGATTGGTCGGAAACATTCAGTACTTC.